This record looks at one T cell receptor beta chain sequence and its context. The data originate from a study of T cell changes during pregnancy in multiple sclerosis. TCRdb's table, derived via immunoSEQ multiplex PCR, lists solely in-frame clones and lacks some. The table has some 70,000 clones, 92% seen once. This specimen was peripheral blood, taken in the second trimester of pregnancy. The origin of this receptor is a female donor in good health, enrolled as a control in a pregnancy study.

CDR3 region: CAIGTSGGDTQYF. In DNA form, the CDR3 reads TGTGCCATAGGGACTAGCGGGGGAGATACGCAGTATTTT. This rearrangement joins TRBV10-3 to TRBJ2-3, with 14 bases matching TRBD2. Germline loops: CDR1 ENHRY, CDR2 SYGVKD. This CDR3 is 13 amino acids long. The ends lost 9 bases at V and 5 bases at J; junction bases unmatched: 1.